This T cell receptor beta chain was sequenced in a study of OX40 agonist ivuxolimab in advanced cancers. Broadly, across the study: Ivuxolimab was a fully human IgG2 agonistic monoclonal antibody targeting the costimulatory receptor OX40 (CD134). Intravenous ivuxolimab was administered to patients every 2 weeks at six dose levels: 0.01, 0.1, 0.3, 1.5, 3 and 10 mg/kg. Of the approximately 54 dose-escalation patients, hepatocellular carcinoma was present in roughly 19, melanoma in approximately 15, renal cell carcinoma in 9 and head and neck cancer in 9. A male proportion of around 80% and a mean age of approximately 58 years, ranging from 23 to 79, were recorded for the dose-escalation cohort. Patients were allowed to have had prior anti-PD-1, anti-PD-L1 or anti-CTLA-4 therapy, and around 43% of the dose-escalation patients had been treated with checkpoint inhibitors. Partial responses were achieved by three dose-escalation patients, of whom one had hepatocellular carcinoma and two had cutaneous melanoma. The point of sequencing TCRbeta in the periphery was to test whether ivuxolimab changed TCR sequence diversity and drove clonal T-cell expansion. The paper reports the monotherapy dose-escalation portion (N ≈ 52 patients) of the phase I ivuxolimab trial.

Details on this clone: There is no known antigen for this receptor. Base qualities are missing; no much larger clone stands one base away.

The trial excluded patients who had a history of autoimmune disease or who were on systemic immunosuppression. In every dose cohort, peripheral blood was drawn for TCR sequencing at baseline, cycle 4 day 1, and cycle 7 day 1. The samples were taken from a phase I, first-in-human, multicenter, open-label dose-escalation trial of ivuxolimab. Adults with locally advanced or metastatic head and neck squamous cell, hepatocellular, melanoma or renal cell carcinoma were enrolled in the trial. Before TCR sequencing, CD4+ and CD8+ T cells were separately sorted from peripheral blood. For CDR1 and CDR2, the germline V gene lists MDHEN and SYDVKM. From cysteine to phenylalanine, the CDR3 is 12 amino acids long. The read is trimmed to its CDR3 DNA, 36 bases read in frame from base 1. Germline trimming amounts to 8 bases on V and 7 bases on J, with 8 as the count of junction bases outside the gene matches. Genomic DNA was extracted from sorted cells for sequencing of the TCRbeta CDR3 region. The immunoSEQ Assay was used for sequencing of TCRbeta CDR3 regions. The immuneACCESS repertoire file appears here via TCRdb, limited to in-frame rearrangements. These files lack a portion of the clones; in checked studies, under half of the deficit traces to unresolved V genes, and the cause of the others is not known. The sample includes about 94,000 clones, with over 75% observed a single time. The ten largest clones add up to around 0.28% of the sample.

What the authors observed across the whole study: Which antigens the clonally expanded peripheral T cells were specific for was not determined. In the 0.1-3.0 mg/kg groups, partial responders had among the lowest normalized peripheral clonal expansion, particularly in CD8+ T cells. Low levels of normalized T-cell clonal expansion were also shown by some nonresponding patients. After ivuxolimab, expanded clones were on average more numerous among CD8+ T cells than among CD4+ T cells. Clonal expansion of both CD4+ and CD8+ blood T cells was observed from baseline to week 6 at doses 0.1 to 3.0 mg/kg.

Source: CD4+ or CD8+ T cells sorted from blood, taken in a trial of the OX40 agonist ivuxolimab. The TCR sequence derives from an adult with an advanced solid tumor such as melanoma, head and neck, liver or kidney cancer. The chain uses TRBV28 and TRBJ2-7, with 7 bases in between that match TRBD1. The bases read TGTGCCAGCGGTGGACAGGCACCAGAGCAGTACTTC. It translates as CASGGQAPEQYF.